The 29 T cell receptor beta chains given below trace back to one sample, sequenced in a study of blood T cell repertoires in COVID-19. The protocol was immunoSEQ multiplex PCR, while the TCRdb copy is restricted to in-frame clones and leaves out a portion. The data contain about 25,000 clones, 80% to 90% of them singletons. Sample: peripheral blood. The receptors originated from a man between 65 and 85 years old with acute or convalescent COVID-19.

This clone was seen a few times. V is TRBV19 and J is TRBJ2-2; TRBD1 is a possible D gene (5 bases). The CDR3 is 13 amino acids. Germline-derived CDR1 and CDR2 are LNHDA and SQIVND (reference sequence). The ends were cut back, 7 bases at V and 3 bases at J, with 9 bases in the middle. For the CDR3, the DNA is TGTGCCAGTAACAGGCGAGACACCGGGGAGCTGTTTTTT. Its protein product is CASNRRDTGELFF.

CDR3 sequence: CASSLGQYQETQYF. The CDR3 DNA reads as TGCGCCAGCAGCTTGGGCCAGTACCAAGAGACCCAGTACTTC. The chain has TRBV5-1 and TRBJ2-5, with D hard to call. The V gene's germline CDR1 is SGHRS and CDR2 YFSETQ. Trimming stripped 0 bases from V and 0 bases from J, with 6 bases between. This CDR3 has 14 residues.

The chain carries TRBV25-1 and TRBJ1-4; D is ambiguous. Trimming removed 1 base from V and 2 bases from J, with 8 bases in between. The length of the CDR3 is 15 residues. The germline V gene encodes CDR1 MGHDK and CDR2 SYGVNS. The CDR3 loop reads CASSESGSTNEKLFF. CDR3 DNA: TGTGCCAGCAGTGAATCGGGGTCCACTAATGAAAAACTGTTTTTT.

The chain carries TRBV28 and TRBJ1-2; D is ambiguous. The V gene's germline CDR1 is MDHEN and CDR2 SYDVKM. V lost 3 bases and J 4 bases, leaving 9 bases between the germline ends. This CDR3 contains 13 residues. The CDR3 protein is CASSLTNLYGYTF. The CDR3 DNA is TGTGCCAGCAGTTTGACAAACCTCTATGGCTACACCTTC.

This clone came up a few times. This chain links TRBV3-1 (or the pseudogene TRBV3-2) with TRBJ2-5; D remains ambiguous. Per germline, CDR1 LGHDT and CDR2 YNNKEL (reference sequence). V was clipped by 0 bases and J by 2 bases, with 4 bases between them. CDR3 length: 13 residues. The CDR3 sequence: CASSQDRQETQYF. CDR3 bases: TGTGCCAGCAGCCAAGACAGGCAAGAGACCCAGTACTTC.

The chain links TRBV11-3 to TRBJ2-7; no definite D call. The length of the CDR3 is 12 residues. The germline V and J ends were trimmed by 5 bases and 7 bases, with 12 bases remaining between them. Germline values: CDR1 SGHNT, CDR2 YENEEA. CDR3 sequence reads: CASSLRETEQYF. In nucleotides, the CDR3 is TGTGCCAGCAGCCTCAGAGAGACAGAGCAGTACTTC.

The chain combines TRBV7-2 with TRBJ2-7; maybe TRBD2 (6 bases). The CDR3 has 13 residues. Germline V gene data show CDR1 as SGHTA and CDR2 as FQGNSA. The V end lost 6 bases, the J end lost 2 bases, and 11 bases lay between the germline ends. This chain's CDR3 is CASSWTGAYEQYF. CDR3 in DNA: TGTGCCAGCAGTTGGACGGGGGCCTACGAGCAGTACTTC.

CDR3 nucleotide sequence: TGTGCCAGTAGTCCTGACAGTACGAACACCGGGGAGCTGTTTTTT. It codes for CASSPDSTNTGELFF. The chain has TRBV19 and TRBJ2-2, with TRBD1 as a possible D gene (5 bases). V dropped 5 bases and J dropped 0 bases, with 10 bases sitting between them. CDR3 size: 15 residues. Germline CDR1 is LNHDA and CDR2 is SQIVND (reference sequence).

The chain has TRBV5-1 and TRBJ2-5; 9 bases are a match to TRBD1. The germline gives CDR1 SGHRS, CDR2 YFSETQ. This CDR3 is built from 16 residues. The V segment lost 4 bases and the J segment 2 bases; nucleotides outside the gene matches: 9. The CDR3 DNA is TGCGCCAGCAGCGCGGGACAGGGTTTGGGGCAAGAGACCCAGTACTTC. This translates into CASSAGQGLGQETQYF.

This clone was detected only a few times. V is TRBV5-4 and J is TRBJ2-3; D unclear. This CDR3 has 13 residues. With 1 base removed from V and 5 bases from J, the gap between germline ends came to 8 bases. The germline V gene has CDR1 SGHNT and CDR2 YYREEE (reference sequence). CDR3 nucleotides: TGTGCCAGCAGCTTGAGAGGCGGAGATACGCAGTATTTT. This codes for CASSLRGGDTQYF.

The chain has TRBV19 and TRBJ1-6, with D perhaps matching TRBD1 (5 bases). V lost 5 bases and J lost 7, with 15 bases in between. The CDR3 has 15 amino acids. Germline CDR1 is LNHDA and CDR2 is SQIVND (reference sequence). CDR3 nucleotides: TGTGCCAGTAGTGGAAGTTCGCGGGGGAATTCACCCCTCCACTTT. Its protein is CASSGSSRGNSPLHF.

This clone was detected only a few times. DNA for the CDR3: TGTGCCAGCATCCCGGGGGGGAGGTTACAGCCCCAGCATTTT. Amino acid sequence: CASIPGGRLQPQHF. The V call is TRBV28, the J call TRBJ1-5; D might be TRBD1 (5 bases). The CDR3 is 14 residues long. V lost 7 bases and J 7 bases, leaving 17 bases between the germline ends. Germline V gene lookup returns CDR1 MDHEN and CDR2 SYDVKM.

The chain combines TRBV6-5 with TRBJ2-3; D is possibly TRBD2 (5 bases). The CDR3 runs 14 residues. V lost 2 bases to trimming and J lost 3 bases, with 9 bases between them. Germline values: CDR1 MNHEY, CDR2 SVGAGI. The CDR3 DNA sequence: TGTGCCAGCAGTTACAAATGGGAGACAGATACGCAGTATTTT. It translates to CASSYKWETDTQYF.

J is TRBJ1-1 and V is TRBV7-9; D gene uncertain. The CDR3 consists of 15 residues. Trimming left V 1 base short and J 1 base short, with 10 bases between. Germline CDR1 and CDR2: SEHNR and FQNEAQ (reference sequence). The CDR3 sequence is CASSLESAENTEAFF. The CDR3 coding sequence is TGTGCCAGCAGCTTAGAGAGCGCCGAGAACACTGAAGCTTTCTTT.

The J gene is TRBJ1-5, the V gene TRBV27; D unclear. The CDR3 sequence is 13 residues long. Trimming stripped 6 bases from V and 2 bases from J, with 8 bases between. Germline V gives CDR1 MNHEY, CDR2 SMNVEV (reference sequence). This CDR3 reads CASRDGGNQPQHF. CDR3 in DNA: TGTGCCAGCAGAGACGGAGGCAATCAGCCCCAGCATTTT.

The gene calls are TRBV6-5 and TRBJ1-5, with a possible D match to TRBD1 (5 bases). Germline values: CDR1 MNHEY, CDR2 SVGAGI. The CDR3 extends over 15 amino acids. Trimming took 7 bases from V and 1 from J, leaving 14 bases between them. The CDR3 DNA reads as TGTGCCAGCAAAATTCAATGGACAAGCAATCAGCCCCAGCATTTT. This translates into CASKIQWTSNQPQHF.

The chain uses TRBV28 and TRBJ1-6, with a tentative D call TRBD1 (5 bases). V gave up 4 bases and J gave up 8 bases, with 6 bases separating them. In germline, CDR1 is MDHEN, CDR2 SYDVKM. The length of the CDR3 is 12 residues. CDR3: CASSWGDSPLHF. In DNA, the CDR3 is TGTGCCAGCAGTTGGGGGGATTCACCCCTCCACTTT.

The chain couples TRBV13 to TRBJ1-6; 11 bases agree with TRBD1. CDR3 length: 16 residues. Per the germline V gene, CDR1 is PRHDT and CDR2 is FYEKMQ (reference sequence). Trimming cost V 2 bases and J 10 bases; bases outside gene matches: 7. CDR3 residues: CASSLPGTGGSSPLHF. The CDR3 DNA follows: TGTGCCAGCAGCTTACCCGGGACAGGGGGTTCGTCACCCCTCCACTTT.

The chain employs TRBV7-8 and TRBJ1-3, with D possibly TRBD1 on 5 matching bases. CDR3 length: 18 residues. Per the germline V gene, CDR1 is SGHVS and CDR2 is FQNEAQ. V shed 1 base and J shed 1 base, with 17 bases lying between them. The CDR3 DNA follows: TGTGCCAGCAGCTTAGGGCGTGTTCGGGGGTCATCTGGAAACACCATATATTTT. This gives the protein CASSLGRVRGSSGNTIYF.

The chain couples TRBV7-3 to TRBJ2-7, with TRBD1 as a possible D gene (5 bases). Germline CDR1 is SGHTA and CDR2 is FQGTGA. Between the trimmed V and J ends, which lost 5 bases and 0 bases, there was a span of 11 bases. The CDR3 is made up of 14 amino acids. The CDR3 bases are TGTGCCAGCAGCCGTGGACACGACTCCTACGAGCAGTACTTC. Translation: CASSRGHDSYEQYF.

The chain is built from TRBV19 and TRBJ2-7, with 9 bases lining up with TRBD1. The CDR3 has 14 amino acids. The J segment lost 3 bases and the V segment lost 1 base, leaving 1 base of the junction unmatched. CDR1 LNHDA and CDR2 SQIVND come from the germline V gene (reference sequence). CDR3 protein: CASSIGTGVYEQYF. The CDR3 DNA is TGTGCCAGTAGTATAGGGACAGGGGTCTACGAGCAGTACTTC.

J is TRBJ2-3 and V is TRBV7-3; 7 nucleotides line up with TRBD2. Germline lookup yields CDR1 SGHTA and CDR2 FQGTGA. J lost 6 bases, V lost 3 bases, and 6 bases had no gene match. This CDR3 has 14 residues. The CDR3: CASSFGGGQDTQYF. As DNA, the CDR3 is TGTGCCAGCAGCTTCGGGGGAGGGCAGGATACGCAGTATTTT. The full variable domain, with the rest looked up from reference TRBV7-3 and TRBJ2-3, is GAGVSQTPSNKVTEKGKYVELRCDPISGHTALYWYRQSLGQGPEFLIYFQGTGAADDSGLPNDRFFAVRPEGSVSTLKIQRTERGDSAVYLCASSFGGGQDTQYFGPGTRLTVL.

This clone has a single count. This chain links TRBV5-1 with TRBJ2-3; TRBD1 matches at 8 bases. Germline trimming cut 3 bases from V and 6 bases from J; bases unmatched to any gene: 6. The CDR3 consists of 14 residues. Per germline, CDR1 SGHRS and CDR2 YFSETQ. The CDR3 DNA reads as TGCGCCAGCAGCTCGACAGGGGTTGAGGATACGCAGTATTTT. Encoded protein: CASSSTGVEDTQYF.

The chain couples TRBV25-1 to TRBJ2-5, with 8 bases lining up with TRBD1. Germline V gene lookup returns CDR1 MGHDK and CDR2 SYGVNS. CDR3 length equals 15 residues. The junction had 12 bases not matched to a gene; V was cut back by 3 bases and J by 9 bases. CDR3 DNA: TGTGCCAGCAGTGATCCGACAGGGGCAATTTGGGCCCAGTACTTC. This translates into CASSDPTGAIWAQYF.

This chain connects TRBV6-2 or TRBV6-3 to TRBJ2-1; a possible D gene is TRBD2 (6 bases). The CDR3 contains 19 residues. The V end was cut by 5 bases, the J end by 8 bases, with 31 bases between. In germline, CDR1 is MNHEY, CDR2 SVGEGT. The CDR3 reads CASSPSHDRAGGGLYEQFF. The CDR3 coding sequence is TGTGCCAGCAGTCCATCGCACGACCGGGCCGGGGGTGGTCTCTATGAGCAGTTCTTC.

The chain is built from TRBV2 and TRBJ1-1; possible D gene TRBD1, 5 bases. V dropped 4 bases and J dropped 1 base, with 13 bases sitting between them. The germline V gene encodes CDR1 SNHLY and CDR2 FYNNEI. The CDR3 spans 15 residues. CDR3: CASSAWWGGNTEAFF. The CDR3 DNA is TGTGCCAGCAGTGCCTGGTGGGGGGGGAACACTGAAGCTTTCTTT.

This clone was counted only a few times. The V call is TRBV5-4, the J call TRBJ2-2; a possible D gene is TRBD2 (7 bases). V lost 4 bases to trimming and J lost 4 bases, with 14 bases between them. The CDR3 is made up of 15 amino acids. Germline V gene data show CDR1 as SGHNT and CDR2 as YYREEE (reference sequence). This CDR3 is CASSPEGGRTGELFF. CDR3 nucleotide sequence: TGTGCCAGCAGCCCGGAGGGGGGGCGCACCGGGGAGCTGTTTTTT.

This sequence joins TRBV19 and TRBJ1-1; maybe TRBD1 (5 bases). V was pared by 1 base and J by 1 base, with 13 bases between. The CDR3 is made up of 16 amino acids. Looked up from germline, CDR1 is LNHDA and CDR2 is SQIVND (reference sequence). The CDR3 region has the DNA TGTGCCAGTAGTATAGGTATCAGGGTAACGAACACTGAAGCTTTCTTT. As protein: CASSIGIRVTNTEAFF. Combining the CDR3 with reference TRBV19 and TRBJ1-1 gives the whole variable domain DGGITQSPKYLFRKEGQNVTLSCEQNLNHDAMYWYRQDPGQGLRLIYYSQIVNDFQKGDIAEGYSVSREKKESFPLTVTSAQKNPTAFYLCASSIGIRVTNTEAFFGQGTRLTVV.

This clone was observed once. V usage is TRBV10-3 and J usage is TRBJ2-7; 9 bases fit TRBD1. Germline V gene lookup returns CDR1 ENHRY and CDR2 SYGVKD. The CDR3 has 14 amino acids. J lost 5 bases, V lost 4 bases, and 6 bases had no gene match. The CDR3: CAISADRGTHEQYF. The DNA for the CDR3 is TGTGCCATCAGTGCCGACAGGGGGACTCACGAGCAGTACTTC.